The table lists the clone carrying this TCR beta chain with a few counts. Its antigen is unknown. The sample is drawn from a study of CD8+ T cells in alopecia areata. Across the study: It was oral tofacitinib, at 5 to 10 mg twice daily, that treated patients received.

Researchers took lesional scalp punch biopsies and peripheral blood from people who were alopecia areata patients. Extracted RNA was reverse transcribed into cDNA, the sequencing template. Profiled with immunoSEQ multiplex PCR; TCRdb holds only in-frame clones, not every one. The sample comprises around 140,000 clones, approximately 49% of which are singletons, and roughly 20% rests with the top ten. Study-level findings and limits: There were also resident alphabeta T cells of normal skin sequenced in scalp samples. Researchers report lesional scalp, most notably alopecia totalis/universalis, outstripped normal scalp in clonality.

Germline CDR1 is ENHRY and CDR2 is SYGVKD. Trimming at V came to 6 bases and at J to 4 bases, leaving 4 bases not matched to a gene. CDR3 size: 15 residues. The chain carries TRBV10-3 and TRBJ1-6; 9 bases agree with TRBD1. This specimen consisted of CD8+ T cells sorted from blood, obtained at week 0. This sequence was found in a human donor with alopecia areata. CDR3 bases: TGTGCCATCAGGCGGGACAGGGTGTATAATTCACCCCTCCACTTT. Amino acids: CAIRRDRVYNSPLHF.